The clone carrying this T cell receptor (beta chain) was seen only a few times. Its antigen is unknown. These data originate in a study of T-cell reconstitution after alpha-beta-depleted transplantation in children. Notes on the study in general: One year after transplant, T-cell counts and diversity came mostly from newly produced T cells. The origin of high day-60 TCRbeta diversity in some patients lay in surviving recipient T cells and thymic progenitors. As was reported, about two months after transplant, alpha-beta T cells came from several hundred expanded graft clones.

The ends lost 6 bases at V and 7 bases at J; junction bases unmatched: 5. This CDR3 has 13 amino acids. Germline CDR1 is SNHLY and CDR2 is FYNNEI. As it was prepared, the TCRbeta library received unique molecular identifiers. Each CDR3 protein gets one entry after TCRdb re-called the PCR reads with MiXCR. The profile shows 600,000 to 700,000 distinct CDR3 sequences, roughly 14% of them singletons. Sequences were derived from PBMCs, sampled before TCRalphabeta/CD19-depleted stem cell transplant. V gene TRBV2 combines with J gene TRBJ2-2, with 7 bases matching TRBD2. The source of this sequence is a girl aged 2 to 9 with congenital amegakaryocytic thrombocytopenia, due to receive a stem cell transplant. The CDR3 DNA follows: TGTGCCAGCAGGCAAAGGGAGGGCGGGGAGCTGTTTTTT. Residues: CASRQREGGELFF.